Each of the 28 T cell receptor beta chains below was sequenced from the same sample in a study of a mutant IDH1 vaccine in newly diagnosed glioma. The sample's time point: week 11, during vaccination. What each vaccine dose contained was 300 ug of mutant IDH1 20-mer peptide, accompanied by topical imiquimod. These receptors' targets are unknown. The protocol was immunoSEQ multiplex PCR, while the TCRdb copy is restricted to in-frame clones and leaves out a portion. The sample lists roughly 48,000 clones; roughly 91% were seen once. Sequencing was performed on PBMCs, taken from a glioma patient whose treatment included an IDH1 peptide vaccine. The receptors originated from a man over 45 with glioma.

The chain carries TRBV5-4 and TRBJ1-4; D gene unclear. CDR3 length equals 15 residues. Trimming took 4 bases from V and 5 from J, leaving 15 bases between them. Germline lookup yields CDR1 SGHNT and CDR2 YYREEE (reference sequence). For the CDR3, the DNA is TGTGCCAGCAGCCGCGGGAAGGGAGGGAATGAAAAACTGTTTTTT. Translating it yields CASSRGKGGNEKLFF.

The chain employs TRBV28 and TRBJ2-1, with 8 bases that match TRBD2. CDR3 length: 16 amino acids. The V gene end was trimmed by 2 bases and the J gene end by 12 bases; junction bases not matched to a gene: 15. In germline, CDR1 is MDHEN, CDR2 SYDVKM. CDR3 bases: TGTGCCAGCAGTTTAACCACTAGCGGCGGACGGGAGTGGCAGTTCTTC. Amino acid sequence: CASSLTTSGGREWQFF.

The rearrangement joins TRBV18 to TRBJ1-1, with 8 nucleotides matching TRBD1. CDR3 length equals 15 residues. J lost 5 bases, V lost 2 bases, and 7 bases had no gene match. CDR1 and CDR2 (germline): KGHSH, LQKENI. CDR3 DNA sequence: TGTGCCAGCTCACCAAGGCAGGGGGCGAGAACTGAAGCTTTCTTT. This codes for CASSPRQGARTEAFF.

This clone has just one count. The rearrangement joins TRBV19 to TRBJ1-2; D is possibly TRBD1 (5 bases). Per the germline V gene, CDR1 is LNHDA and CDR2 is SQIVND (reference sequence). With 3 bases removed from V and 10 bases from J, the gap between germline ends came to 18 bases. There are 14 residues in the CDR3. In nucleotides, the CDR3 is TGTGCCAGTAGTATGACGGGGGACGCCGGGGCCTACACCTTC. It is translated as CASSMTGDAGAYTF.

V gene TRBV28 combines with J gene TRBJ1-5; D gene ambiguous. The germline V gene has CDR1 MDHEN and CDR2 SYDVKM. CDR3 size: 11 residues. Trimming pared 7 bases from V and 11 bases from J, leaving 12 bases between. As DNA, the CDR3 is TGTGCCAGCACCCTGGAAGGTTCCCAGCATTTT. This translates into CASTLEGSQHF.

The rearrangement links TRBV19 to TRBJ1-3; D uncertain. The germline V gene has CDR1 LNHDA and CDR2 SQIVND (reference sequence). V was clipped by 7 bases and J by 0 bases, with 10 bases between them. The CDR3 runs 14 residues. This CDR3 reads CASIKGSSGNTIYF. CDR3 nucleotide sequence: TGTGCCAGTATCAAGGGATCCTCTGGAAACACCATATATTTT.

V and J are TRBV9 and TRBJ2-2; D ambiguous. Looked up from germline, CDR1 is SGDLS and CDR2 is YYNGEE. The CDR3 has 14 amino acids. Trimming shortened V by 3 bases and J by 4 bases, and 10 bases separated the two germline ends. The chain's CDR3 is CASSGSSLTGELFF. The DNA of the CDR3 is TGTGCCAGCAGCGGGAGTAGCCTCACCGGGGAGCTGTTTTTT.

V gene TRBV27 combines with J gene TRBJ1-1, with D tentatively TRBD1 (6 bases). V lost 2 bases and J lost 4, with 11 bases in between. This CDR3 has 14 residues. Germline lookup yields CDR1 MNHEY and CDR2 SMNVEV (reference sequence). The DNA for the CDR3 is TGTGCCAGCAGTTTAAGGGGGGTTTTCACTGAAGCTTTCTTT. Amino acids: CASSLRGVFTEAFF.

This clone was recorded only once. V usage is TRBV13 and J usage is TRBJ1-2; D not resolved. Deletions cut 5 bases from V and 1 base from J, with 8 bases between. Per the germline V gene, CDR1 is PRHDT and CDR2 is FYEKMQ (reference sequence). The CDR3 is made up of 13 amino acids. CDR3 sequence (DNA): TGTGCCAGCAGCGAACGGGATAACTATGGCTACACCTTC. This gives the protein CASSERDNYGYTF.

This chain joins TRBV5-1 and TRBJ1-2; TRBD1 might be the D (6 bases). V dropped 0 bases and J dropped 6 bases, with 12 bases sitting between them. Germline lookup yields CDR1 SGHRS and CDR2 YFSETQ. CDR3 length equals 14 residues. CDR3 sequence: CASSLVQGRNGYTF. CDR3 coding DNA: TGCGCCAGCAGCTTGGTACAGGGAAGGAATGGCTACACCTTC. Looking up the rest from reference TRBV5-1 and TRBJ1-2 gives the full variable domain: KAGVTQTPRYLIKTRGQQVTLSCSPISGHRSVSWYQQTPGQGLQFLFEYFSETQRNKGNFPGRFSGRQFSNSRSEMNVSTLELGDSALYLCASSLVQGRNGYTFGSGTRLTVV.

This chain uses TRBV16 with TRBJ2-7, with 8 bases that match TRBD1. Trimming removed 3 bases from V and 3 bases from J; junction bases left unmatched: 10. CDR1 is KGHSY and CDR2 is FQNENV in the germline V gene. The CDR3 has 16 residues. DNA of the CDR3: TGTGCCAGCAGCCAGCACGACAGGGGCCGAGGCTACGAGCAGTACTTC. It translates to CASSQHDRGRGYEQYF. The whole variable domain, filled in from reference TRBV16 and TRBJ2-7, reads GEEVAQTPKHLVRGEGQKAKLYCAPIKGHSYVFWYQQVLKNEFKFLISFQNENVFDETGMPKERFSAKCLPNSPCSLEIQATKLEDSAVYFCASSQHDRGRGYEQYFGPGTRLTVT.

This chain uses TRBV5-1 with TRBJ2-7; D possibly corresponds to TRBD2 (6 bases). V was clipped by 1 base and J by 1 base, with 9 bases between them. The CDR3 has 14 residues. Looked up from germline, CDR1 is SGHRS and CDR2 is YFSETQ. The CDR3 reads CASSLWGTSYEQYF. CDR3 bases: TGCGCCAGCAGCTTGTGGGGGACTTCCTACGAGCAGTACTTC.

V gene TRBV6-5 combines with J gene TRBJ2-5, with TRBD2 matching over 8 bases. Germline CDR1 is MNHEY and CDR2 is SVGAGI. The CDR3 spans 14 residues. V was pared by 10 bases and J by 5 bases, with 12 bases of the junction left unmatched. In DNA form, the CDR3 reads TGTGCCACCTCCTCCGGGACTAGAGGGGAGACCCAGTACTTC. It encodes CATSSGTRGETQYF.

This clone appeared a single time. The chain links TRBV27 to TRBJ1-1; D is possibly TRBD1 (6 bases). CDR3 size: 15 residues. Trimming took off 3 bases at V and 1 base at J, with 12 bases between the two ends. Looked up from germline, CDR1 is MNHEY and CDR2 is SMNVEV (reference sequence). CDR3 DNA sequence: TGTGCCAGCAGTTTTTTAGGGGGGGGGAACACTGAAGCTTTCTTT. It yields the protein CASSFLGGGNTEAFF.

V is TRBV5-5 and J is TRBJ1-6; 7 bases fit TRBD1. CDR3 size: 13 residues. Germline CDR1 SGHKS, CDR2 YYEKEE (reference sequence). The V and J ends lost 2 bases and 7 bases, in that order; junction bases with no gene match: 0. CDR3 bases: TGTGCCAGCAGCTTACAGGGGAATTCACCCCTCCACTTT. Its translation is CASSLQGNSPLHF.

The chain has TRBV7-2 and TRBJ1-2; possibly TRBD1 for D (6 bases). The CDR3 has 15 residues. The germline V and J ends were trimmed by 5 bases and 0 bases, with 13 bases remaining between them. Germline-derived CDR1 and CDR2 are SGHTA and FQGNSA. In nucleotides, the CDR3 is TGTGCCAGCAGCCCTAGATACAGGGCTAACTATGGCTACACCTTC. This gives the protein CASSPRYRANYGYTF.

The chain recombines TRBV5-6 with TRBJ1-5; a possible D gene is TRBD1 (6 bases). The ends were cut back, 0 bases at V and 7 bases at J, with 11 bases in the middle. The CDR3 contains 14 residues. Germline V gene lookup returns CDR1 SGHDT and CDR2 YYEEEE. Here the CDR3 DNA reads TGTGCCAGCAGCTTGGGGCAGGGGAAACAGCCCCAGCATTTT. It codes for CASSLGQGKQPQHF.

The chain combines TRBV7-6 with TRBJ1-5; 8 bases match TRBD1. Germline values: CDR1 SGHVS, CDR2 FNYEAQ. The CDR3 length is 17 residues. The trim removed 1 base at V and 0 bases at J, leaving 5 bases unmatched. CDR3 amino acids: CASSLGTGLSSNQPQHF. In nucleotides, the CDR3 is TGTGCCAGCAGCTTAGGGACAGGGTTAAGTAGCAATCAGCCCCAGCATTTT.

This clone was observed a single time. The chain has TRBV6-6 and TRBJ1-2, with 11 bases that match TRBD1. Looked up from germline, CDR1 is MNHNY and CDR2 is SVGAGI (reference sequence). J was trimmed by 6 bases and V by 6 bases; bases with no gene match: 3. This CDR3 spans 13 amino acids. The CDR3 DNA sequence: TGTGCCAGCAGGGGACAGGGGGTAGATGGCTACACCTTC. Its translation: CASRGQGVDGYTF.

The rearrangement uses TRBV7-8 and TRBJ2-7; 9 positions agree with TRBD2. The germline V gene encodes CDR1 SGHVS and CDR2 FQNEAQ. With V trimmed by 5 bases and J by 0 bases, 8 bases remained unmatched. The CDR3 contains 16 residues. CDR3 residues: CASSRGLAGSSYEQYF. CDR3 DNA sequence: TGTGCCAGCAGCAGGGGGCTAGCGGGGTCCTCCTACGAGCAGTACTTC.

The CDR3 reads CASSVQGASSPLHF. In DNA, the CDR3 is TGTGCCAGCAGCGTACAGGGGGCTAGTTCACCCCTCCACTTT. The chain couples TRBV5-4 to TRBJ1-6; TRBD1 matches at 9 bases. The germline gives CDR1 SGHNT, CDR2 YYREEE (reference sequence). V lost 4 bases, J lost 9 bases, and 5 bases stayed unmatched. This CDR3 spans 14 amino acids.

The chain carries TRBV7-9 and TRBJ2-3; D is possibly TRBD2 (5 bases). The V and J ends lost 1 base and 5 bases respectively, with 10 bases between them. Germline lookup yields CDR1 SEHNR and CDR2 FQNEAQ (reference sequence). The CDR3 has 14 amino acids. CDR3 sequence reads: CASSLGFGGDTQYF. The CDR3 coding sequence is TGTGCCAGCAGCTTAGGGTTTGGAGGAGATACGCAGTATTTT.

This chain uses TRBV6-5 with TRBJ1-2; TRBD1 aligns across 9 bases. Germline CDR1 reads MNHEY; CDR2 reads SVGAGI. This CDR3 has 15 residues. The ends lost 2 bases at V and 6 bases at J; junction bases unmatched: 7. CDR3 nucleotides: TGTGCCAGCAGTTACACGCCGGGACAGGGACATGGCTACACCTTC. It codes for CASSYTPGQGHGYTF.

This chain joins TRBV12-5 and TRBJ1-1; D uncertain. In germline, CDR1 is LGHNT, CDR2 FRNRAP. Trimming stripped 2 bases from V and 1 base from J, with 11 bases between. The CDR3 extends over 15 amino acids. The CDR3 here is CASGLSLSGNTEAFF. Here the CDR3 DNA reads TGTGCTAGTGGTTTGTCGTTGAGCGGGAACACTGAAGCTTTCTTT.

This chain joins TRBV4-1 and TRBJ2-3; the D is unclear. This CDR3 is 12 amino acids long. Trimming took 1 base from V and 8 from J, leaving 7 bases between them. Germline CDR1 is MGHRA and CDR2 is YSYEKL. CDR3 amino acids: CASSQGRGTQYF. The CDR3 DNA sequence: TGCGCCAGCAGCCAAGGGAGAGGTACGCAGTATTTT.

This chain uses TRBV5-1 with TRBJ1-1; tentative D call: TRBD1 (6 bases). V was clipped by 4 bases and J by 0 bases, with 10 bases between them. Germline CDR1 is SGHRS and CDR2 is YFSETQ. The CDR3 covers 14 residues. Here the CDR3 reads CASSPQGVNTEAFF. Written as DNA, the CDR3 is TGCGCCAGCAGCCCACAGGGCGTGAACACTGAAGCTTTCTTT.

This clone was recorded once. The rearrangement uses TRBV6-6 and TRBJ2-1, with no clear D. CDR3 size: 11 residues. Germline V CDR1 and CDR2: MNHNY, SVGAGI (reference sequence). V was cut by 6 bases and J by 14 bases, with 14 bases left in between. In DNA form, the CDR3 reads TGTGCCAGCAGCCTCGCCGAGCTTGAGTTCTTC. This translates into CASSLAELEFF.

V and J are TRBV7-9 and TRBJ2-1; D is ambiguous. Per germline, CDR1 SEHNR and CDR2 FQNEAQ (reference sequence). The V gene lost 5 bases and the J gene lost 9 bases, with 8 bases spanning the gap. CDR3 size: 11 residues. CDR3 loop: CASSRKGEQFF. The DNA of the CDR3 is TGTGCCAGCAGCCGTAAGGGTGAGCAGTTCTTC.